These 4 T cell receptor beta chains were sequenced from one sample in a study of blood T cell repertoires in COVID-19. This table comes from immunoSEQ multiplex PCR, and its TCRdb copy is limited to in-frame clones, with some not included. The sample holds 130,000 or so clones; about 85% are singletons and the top ten take about 5%. Source material: peripheral blood. These TCRs come from a woman in her seventies with COVID-19, enrolled during active disease.

This clone was detected only once. The chain couples TRBV6-1 to TRBJ2-7, with TRBD2 matching 12 bases. In germline, CDR1 is MNHNS, CDR2 SASEGT. J gave up 3 bases and V 4 bases, and 7 bases lay outside the gene matches. The CDR3 loop spans 16 amino acids. The CDR3 sequence is CASSASSGGAVYEQYF. The CDR3 DNA sequence: TGTGCCAGCAGTGCCTCTAGCGGGGGGGCCGTCTACGAGCAGTACTTC.

This chain joins TRBV9 and TRBJ2-3; D is unresolved. The CDR3 has 12 residues. CDR1 and CDR2 from the germline V gene are SGDLS and YYNGEE. V was shortened by 4 bases and J by 2 bases, with 5 bases between the two germline ends. The CDR3 spells CASSRHTDTQYF. Written as DNA, the CDR3 is TGTGCCAGCAGCAGACACACAGATACGCAGTATTTT.

CDR3 in DNA: TGCAGCGTTTCCACAGGACCCAGCACTGAAGCTTTCTTT. This gives the protein CSVSTGPSTEAFF. This rearrangement joins TRBV29-1 to TRBJ1-1, with a possible D match to TRBD1 (5 bases). The germline gives CDR1 SQVTM, CDR2 ANQGSEA. The CDR3 spans 13 residues. V gave up 5 bases and J gave up 4 bases, with 14 bases separating them. Looking up the rest from reference TRBV29-1 and TRBJ1-1 gives the full variable domain: SAVISQKPSRDICQRGTSLTIQCQVDSQVTMMFWYRQQPGQSLTLIATANQGSEATYESGFVIDKFPISRPNLTFSTLTVSNMSPEDSSIYLCSVSTGPSTEAFFGQGTRLTVV.

The chain joins TRBV11-2 to TRBJ2-2; a weak D match, TRBD2 (6 bases). Germline assignment: CDR1 SGHAT and CDR2 FQNNGV. The CDR3 spans 14 residues. Deletions cut 7 bases from V and 0 bases from J, with 9 bases between. The CDR3: CASTRGANTGELFF. The CDR3 DNA follows: TGTGCCAGCACCCGCGGGGCGAACACCGGGGAGCTGTTTTTT.